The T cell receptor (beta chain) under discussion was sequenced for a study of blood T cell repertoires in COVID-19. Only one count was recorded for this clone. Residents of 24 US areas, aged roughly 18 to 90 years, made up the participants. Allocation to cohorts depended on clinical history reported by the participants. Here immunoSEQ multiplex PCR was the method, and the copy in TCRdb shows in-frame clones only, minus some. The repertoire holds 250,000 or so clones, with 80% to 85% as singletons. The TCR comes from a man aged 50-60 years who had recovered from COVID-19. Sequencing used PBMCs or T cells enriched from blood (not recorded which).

CDR3 nucleotides: TGCGCCAGCAGAAGTGAGGCAGGGGTCCCCCCAGATACGCAGTATTTT. The encoded protein is CASRSEAGVPPDTQYF. The J gene is TRBJ2-3, the V gene TRBV5-1; maybe TRBD1 (6 bases). Trimming shortened V by 5 bases and J by 4 bases, and 20 bases separated the two germline ends. The CDR3 covers 16 residues. CDR1 and CDR2 from the germline V gene are SGHRS and YFSETQ.